The 8 T cell receptor beta chains listed next were all sequenced from one sample in a study of T cell clusters in autoimmune cytopenias. TRB amplification used 250 ng of peripheral blood genomic DNA. Multiplex touch-down PCR amplified TRB using TRB-A and TRB-B pools in one tube. TCRdb re-called the multiplex PCR reads; every CDR3 protein appears as one record, without DNA. In total, the table holds about 2,100 distinct CDR3 sequences. The same data also contributed to another study, on T cell repertoires in aging, cancer and after chemotherapy.

Sequencing was performed on peripheral blood. Every receptor here comes from a human donor in good health.

The chain combines TRBV20-1 with TRBJ1-4; no DNA is available, so the TRBD1 call from TCRdb remains unchecked. The CDR3 totals 16 residues. Per germline, CDR1 DFQATT and CDR2 SNEGSKA (reference sequence). The CDR3 region is CSARHFAPGQREKLFF.

By frequency, this clonotype registers medium-sized (0.01 to 0.1%). CDR3 loop: CAWATASGNTIYF. The rearrangement uses TRBV30 and TRBJ1-3. This CDR3 has 13 residues. Germline CDR1 reads GTSNPN; CDR2 reads SVGIG (reference sequence).

The rearrangement links TRBV7-2 to TRBJ1-6; TCRdb's D gene call, TRBD1, goes unchecked for lack of DNA. The CDR3 contains 16 residues. CDR1 is SGHTA and CDR2 is FQGNSA in the germline V gene. CDR3 sequence reads: CASSPFPGQGNSPLHF.

The chain is built from TRBV4-3 and TRBJ2-7; no DNA is available, so the TRBD1 call from TCRdb remains unchecked. CDR3 length: 14 residues. Germline values: CDR1 LGHNA, CDR2 YSLEER. CDR3 sequence: CASSQDPGSYEQYF.

This clonotype is deemed large by its frequency. V is TRBV6-1 and J is TRBJ2-2; TCRdb gives TRBD2 as the D gene, but with no DNA this cannot be confirmed. Germline V gene data show CDR1 as MNHNS and CDR2 as SASEGT. The CDR3 has 18 residues. The CDR3 loop reads CASSEAGGLAGVTGELFF.

This chain uses TRBV20-1 with TRBJ2-1; TCRdb calls TRBD1, which cannot be checked without DNA. The CDR3 is made up of 14 amino acids. Germline-derived CDR1 and CDR2 are DFQATT and SNEGSKA (reference sequence). The CDR3 reads CSATPPDMYNEQFF.

The chain has TRBV11-2 and TRBJ2-2; TCRdb's D call, TRBD1, is unchecked because there is no DNA. The length of the CDR3 is 16 residues. Germline V gives CDR1 SGHAT, CDR2 FQNNGV. The CDR3 here is CASSASRGRFVGELFF.

V usage is TRBV20-1 and J usage is TRBJ1-3; TCRdb's D call of TRBD1 is untestable without DNA. Germline V gene data show CDR1 as DFQATT and CDR2 as SNEGSKA (reference sequence). The CDR3 is 14 amino acids. The CDR3 loop reads CSAARTDEGNTIYF.